A selection of T cell receptor beta chains follows, all from one sample in a study of T cell responses to AZD1222 COVID-19 vaccine. The assay was immunoSEQ multiplex PCR, and TCRdb's table has in-frame clones only and misses some. The sample has 100,000 to 150,000 clones, more than 85% seen once; the top ten hold roughly 1.7%. Material: peripheral blood, obtained on day 0 of AZD1222 vaccination. These receptors were taken from an adult in good health. Each CDR3 is given with its conserved first and last residue. The D gene is left open where the match is weak. Clone size is not always given. Where it is, it says once, few, many or a class for expanded clones.

V gene	J gene	CDR3 length	clone size	D gene	CDR3 protein	CDR3 DNA
TRBV7-3	TRBJ1-5	13	once	.	CASSQDSNQPQHF	TGTGCCAGCAGCCAAGATAGCAATCAGCCCCAGCATTTT
TRBV7-2	TRBJ2-7	13	.	TRBD1	CASSLWTGQRTYF	TGTGCCAGCAGCTTGTGGACAGGCCAGAGAACGTACTTC
TRBV11-2	TRBJ1-5	14	.	.	CASSLERGGQPQHF	TGTGCCAGCAGCTTAGAACGGGGAGGACAGCCCCAGCATTTT
TRBV3-1/TRBV3-2	TRBJ1-1	16	.	.	CASSPLIADSATEAFF	TGTGCCAGCAGCCCGCTAATAGCAGACAGCGCCACTGAAGCTTTCTTT
TRBV5-6	TRBJ1-4	14	.	.	CASSSWAANEKLFF	TGTGCCAGCAGCTCCTGGGCTGCTAATGAAAAACTGTTTTTT
TRBV7-2	TRBJ1-3	15	.	.	CASSLDRTSGNTIYF	TGTGCCAGCAGCTTAGACAGAACCTCTGGAAACACCATATATTTT
TRBV7-3	TRBJ1-6	14	.	TRBD1	CASSTGTGASPLHF	TGTGCCAGCAGCACCGGGACAGGGGCTTCACCCCTCCACTTT
TRBV9	TRBJ1-1	16	.	.	CASSVAVRAPNTEAFF	TGTGCCAGCAGCGTAGCTGTAAGGGCCCCGAACACTGAAGCTTTCTTT
TRBV15	TRBJ1-1	13	.	.	CATIGTVNTEAFF	TGTGCCACCATAGGGACGGTGAACACTGAAGCTTTCTTT
TRBV5-1	TRBJ2-7	16	few	TRBD2	CASSPRLAGGSYEQYF	TGCGCCAGCAGCCCCCGACTAGCGGGGGGATCCTACGAGCAGTACTTC
TRBV7-2	TRBJ2-1	14	.	.	CASSYRQGGFEQFF	TGTGCCAGCAGCTACCGACAGGGAGGTTTTGAGCAGTTCTTC
TRBV4-2	TRBJ2-7	13	.	.	CASSQERSVGQYF	TGTGCCAGCAGCCAAGAGCGAAGCGTCGGGCAGTACTTC
TRBV2	TRBJ2-7	11	.	.	CASSQGAEQYF	TGTGCCAGCAGCCAAGGGGCCGAGCAGTACTTC
TRBV6-2/TRBV6-3	TRBJ1-5	17	.	TRBD1	CASSYGTDRVNNQPQHF	TGTGCCAGCAGTTATGGGACGGACAGGGTCAACAATCAGCCCCAGCATTTT
TRBV27	TRBJ2-1	12	.	.	CASSSQSNEQFF	TGTGCCAGCAGTTCGCAAAGCAATGAGCAGTTCTTC
TRBV12-3/TRBV12-4	TRBJ1-5	13	.	.	CASSFKGVQPQHF	TGTGCCAGCAGTTTTAAGGGTGTTCAGCCCCAGCATTTT
TRBV4-2	TRBJ1-1	16	once	.	CASSQAISGATTEAFF	TGTGCCAGCAGCCAAGCTATTTCGGGGGCAACCACTGAAGCTTTCTTT
TRBV4-2	TRBJ2-3	16	.	TRBD2	CASSQIAGTTRNTQYF	TGTGCCAGCAGCCAAATAGCGGGGACTACTCGAAATACGCAGTATTTT
TRBV9	TRBJ2-2	17	.	.	CASSVGSVGSNTGELFF	TGTGCCAGCAGCGTCGGCAGCGTCGGTTCGAACACCGGGGAGCTGTTTTTT
TRBV4-1	TRBJ1-6	17	.	.	CASSSRTESSYNSPLHF	TGCGCCAGCAGCTCCAGGACTGAGAGCTCCTATAATTCACCCCTCCACTTT
TRBV7-9	TRBJ2-1	19	few	.	CASSPGPSGGDPYYNEQFF	TGTGCCAGCAGCCCCGGGCCGAGCGGAGGGGACCCATACTACAATGAGCAGTTCTTC
TRBV6-5	TRBJ1-1	15	.	.	CASLWGGAGNTEAFF	TGTGCCAGCCTCTGGGGGGGCGCAGGGAACACTGAAGCTTTCTTT
TRBV29-1	TRBJ1-1	13	.	.	CSVFGGENTEAFF	TGCAGCGTTTTCGGCGGAGAGAACACTGAAGCTTTCTTT
TRBV10-3	TRBJ2-1	20	.	TRBD2	CAISGIPAGPSSVTYNEQFF	TGTGCCATCAGTGGTATACCAGCGGGACCCTCATCCGTCACCTACAATGAGCAGTTCTTC
TRBV2	TRBJ2-3	16	few	TRBD2	CASSRGLAGVTDTQYF	TGTGCCAGCAGCCGAGGACTAGCGGGGGTCACAGATACGCAGTATTTT
TRBV4-3	TRBJ2-5	15	.	.	CASSPGQGLVETQYF	TGCGCCAGCAGCCCGGGGCAGGGGTTGGTAGAGACCCAGTACTTC
TRBV9	TRBJ2-5	18	.	TRBD2	CASSPYGRGEGRVETQYF	TGTGCCAGCAGCCCTTACGGTCGGGGGGAGGGCCGGGTAGAGACCCAGTACTTC
TRBV10-3	TRBJ2-2	12	.	.	CAIKAPTGELFF	TGTGCCATCAAAGCTCCAACCGGGGAGCTGTTTTTT
TRBV5-4	TRBJ1-1	16	.	.	CASSLLDRQFNTEAFF	TGTGCCAGCAGCTTACTCGACAGACAATTTAACACTGAAGCTTTCTTT
TRBV5-1	TRBJ1-1	14	.	.	CASSLFYKNTEAFF	TGCGCCAGCAGCTTATTTTACAAGAACACTGAAGCTTTCTTT
TRBV7-2	TRBJ2-1	15	.	TRBD2	CASSPSGLAGDEQFF	TGTGCCAGCAGTCCATCCGGACTAGCTGGGGATGAGCAGTTCTTC
TRBV5-4	TRBJ1-1	12	medium-sized	.	CASSPFNTEAFF	TGTGCCAGCAGCCCCTTTAACACTGAAGCTTTCTTT
TRBV5-1	TRBJ1-2	16	.	TRBD1	CASSLVVQGEGYGYTF	TGCGCCAGCAGCTTGGTAGTACAGGGGGAAGGCTATGGCTACACCTTC